A single sample is the source of the 25 T cell receptor beta chains below, sequenced in a study of shared clonotypes between healthy human individuals. Some clones are missing from TCRdb's copy, which holds only in-frame ones; the method was immunoSEQ multiplex PCR. The sample holds some 2,500,000 clones, under 95% seen once. Material: naive CD4+ T cells from PBMCs. Subset indicated: CD45RA+ positively selected. The source is a man younger than 35 in good health. Some clones in this sample may be carry-over from other donors' samples.

The J gene is TRBJ1-2, the V gene TRBV10-3, with D maybe TRBD1 (5 bases). The CDR3 covers 15 residues. Germline-derived CDR1 and CDR2 are ENHRY and SYGVKD. V was clipped by 2 bases and J by 0 bases, with 10 bases between them. CDR3 DNA: TGTGCCATCAGTGAGGGGACGGAACCTAACTATGGCTACACCTTC. This codes for CAISEGTEPNYGYTF.

This clone was detected only once. V gene TRBV19 combines with J gene TRBJ2-6; D is unclear. V shed 1 base and J shed 2 bases, with 9 bases lying between them. Germline CDR1 and CDR2: LNHDA and SQIVND (reference sequence). The CDR3 contains 16 residues. CDR3 residues: CASSIGPVTGANVLTF. The CDR3 nucleotides read TGTGCCAGTAGTATAGGTCCCGTTACTGGGGCCAACGTCCTGACTTTC.

The sample holds a few counts of this clone. The gene calls are TRBV9 and TRBJ2-2, with unresolved D. V shed 4 bases and J shed 4 bases, with 11 bases lying between them. Germline assignment: CDR1 SGDLS and CDR2 YYNGEE. The CDR3 covers 14 residues. The CDR3 protein is CASSLRPSTGELFF. CDR3 nucleotides: TGTGCCAGCAGCTTACGCCCTTCCACCGGGGAGCTGTTTTTT.

The V and J genes are TRBV6-5 and TRBJ1-2; maybe TRBD1 (5 bases). Germline CDR1 reads MNHEY; CDR2 reads SVGAGI. The CDR3 is 13 residues long. Trimming pared 2 bases from V and 3 bases from J, leaving 7 bases between. CDR3 loop: CASSYGRDYGYTF. CDR3 nucleotides: TGTGCCAGCAGTTACGGCAGGGACTATGGCTACACCTTC.

In DNA form, the CDR3 reads TGTGCCAGCAGCGCTAGCGGGACTCCTTACAATGAGCAGTTCTTC. It codes for CASSASGTPYNEQFF. The chain joins TRBV9 to TRBJ2-1; TRBD2 matches at 9 bases. The ends lost 3 bases at V and 4 bases at J; junction bases unmatched: 5. The CDR3 is 15 amino acids. The V gene's germline CDR1 is SGDLS and CDR2 YYNGEE. The complete variable domain, with remaining parts taken from reference TRBV9 and TRBJ2-1, reads DSGVTQTPKHLITATGQRVTLRCSPRSGDLSVYWYQQSLDQGLQFLIQYYNGEERAKGNILERFSAQQFPDLHSELNLSSLELGDSALYFCASSASGTPYNEQFFGPGTRLTVL.

Comments on this clone: Other DNA sequences in this sample translate to the same CDR3. The rearrangement joins TRBV9 to TRBJ2-1; possibly TRBD1 for D (6 bases). Per germline, CDR1 SGDLS and CDR2 YYNGEE. Trimming stripped 0 bases from V and 1 base from J, with 8 bases between. The CDR3 sequence is 15 residues long. The CDR3 loop is CASSVEGGSYNEQFF. CDR3 DNA sequence: TGTGCCAGCAGCGTAGAAGGGGGTTCCTACAATGAGCAGTTCTTC.

This chain joins TRBV7-8 and TRBJ1-4; D possibly corresponds to TRBD1 (5 bases). CDR3 length: 16 amino acids. Trimming pared 5 bases from V and 3 bases from J, leaving 16 bases between. Germline V CDR1 and CDR2: SGHVS, FQNEAQ. The CDR3 region has the DNA TGTGCCAGCAGCGGAGAGGTTCGAGGGGCTAATGAAAAACTGTTTTTT. Its translation is CASSGEVRGANEKLFF.

The rearrangement uses TRBV11-2 and TRBJ2-5; 11 bases align to TRBD2. Germline lookup yields CDR1 SGHAT and CDR2 FQNNGV. This CDR3 is 16 amino acids long. The CDR3 bases are TGTGCATCATCGGCTATTAGCGGGAGGGTGAGAGAGACCCAGTACTTC. It translates to CASSAISGRVRETQYF.

This clone has a single count. The rearrangement joins TRBV11-1 to TRBJ2-3, with D tentatively TRBD1 (6 bases). The V end lost 5 bases, the J end lost 0 bases, and 15 bases lay between the germline ends. The CDR3 length is 16 residues. Germline CDR1 and CDR2: SGHAT and FQDESV (reference sequence). Here the CDR3 reads CASSPRQGPSTDTQYF. CDR3 nucleotides: TGTGCCAGCAGCCCCCGGCAGGGGCCAAGCACAGATACGCAGTATTTT. Combining the CDR3 with reference TRBV11-1 and TRBJ2-3 gives the whole variable domain EAEVAQSPRYKITEKSQAVAFWCDPISGHATLYWYRQILGQGPELLVQFQDESVVDDSQLPKDRFSAERLKGVDSTLKIQPAELGDSAMYLCASSPRQGPSTDTQYFGPGTRLTVL.

The genes are TRBV15 and TRBJ2-1; TRBD2 agrees at 7 bases. J gave up 6 bases and V 2 bases, and 13 bases lay outside the gene matches. CDR1 LNHNV and CDR2 YYDKDF come from the germline V gene (reference sequence). The CDR3 has 17 residues. This chain's CDR3 is CATSRIGNGRSGNEQFF. DNA for the CDR3: TGTGCCACCAGCAGAATCGGTAACGGGAGGTCCGGCAATGAGCAGTTCTTC.

This clone came up once. Other DNA sequences from this sample encode an identical CDR3 as well. The chain links TRBV18 to TRBJ1-1; maybe TRBD1 (5 bases). V lost 1 base to trimming and J lost 4 bases, with 13 bases between them. Germline loops: CDR1 KGHSH, CDR2 LQKENI. This CDR3 spans 15 amino acids. The CDR3 nucleotides read TGTGCCAGCTCACCACAGGGACCCTTGAGCACTGAAGCTTTCTTT. Its protein product is CASSPQGPLSTEAFF.

The chain employs TRBV5-6 and TRBJ2-1; D gene uncertain. The CDR3 has 14 amino acids. The germline gives CDR1 SGHDT, CDR2 YYEEEE. V lost 0 bases and J lost 8, with 12 bases in between. This CDR3 reads CASSLANWLDEQFF. CDR3 DNA sequence: TGTGCCAGCAGCTTGGCCAACTGGTTAGATGAGCAGTTCTTC.

This chain connects TRBV18 to TRBJ2-7; D could derive from TRBD1 or TRBD2 (5 bases each). V was cut by 1 base and J by 6 bases, with 19 bases left in between. CDR1 is KGHSH and CDR2 is LQKENI in the germline V gene. The CDR3 spans 16 residues. CDR3 sequence: CASSPREGNPPREQYF. CDR3 nucleotides: TGTGCCAGCTCACCACGAGAGGGGAATCCCCCTCGCGAGCAGTACTTC.

This rearrangement joins TRBV30 to TRBJ1-1; 7 positions agree with TRBD1. The CDR3 is 13 amino acids. Trimming cost V 0 bases and J 5 bases; bases outside gene matches: 3. Germline V gene sequence: CDR1 GTSNPN, CDR2 SVGIG (reference sequence). The CDR3, as DNA: TGTGCCTGGAGTGTTACCAGGGGGACTGAAGCTTTCTTT. It translates to CAWSVTRGTEAFF.

The V gene is TRBV5-4, the J gene TRBJ2-3, with D perhaps matching TRBD1 or TRBD2 (5 bases each). CDR3 size: 15 residues. Germline V CDR1 and CDR2: SGHNT, YYREEE (reference sequence). V lost 4 bases and J lost 1, with 13 bases in between. CDR3 nucleotides: TGTGCCAGCAGCCCGCCCGGGACCGGCACAGATACGCAGTATTTT. Its translation: CASSPPGTGTDTQYF.

Notes on this clone: The sample holds other DNA sequences that translate to the same CDR3. The chain uses TRBV6-5 and TRBJ2-1, with no clear D. The germline CDR1 and CDR2 sequences are MNHEY and SVGAGI. The length of the CDR3 is 13 residues. The V gene lost 0 bases and the J gene lost 4 bases, with 4 bases spanning the gap. CDR3 residues: CASSYSDYNEQFF. DNA for the CDR3: TGTGCCAGCAGTTACTCCGATTACAATGAGCAGTTCTTC.

The rearrangement uses TRBV30 and TRBJ2-5; 11 positions agree with TRBD1. The V gene end was trimmed by 3 bases and the J gene end by 7 bases; junction bases not matched to a gene: 7. This CDR3 is built from 14 residues. Germline assignment: CDR1 GTSNPN and CDR2 SVGIG (reference sequence). CDR3 amino acids: CAWSVLGQGVTQYF. CDR3 nucleotides: TGTGCCTGGAGCGTATTGGGACAGGGGGTGACCCAGTACTTC.

This chain joins TRBV19 and TRBJ1-5; tentative D call: TRBD1 (5 bases). CDR1 and CDR2 from the germline V gene are LNHDA and SQIVND (reference sequence). V was trimmed by 3 bases and J by 2 bases, leaving 8 bases between them. The length of the CDR3 is 14 residues. CDR3 sequence: CASSIVRGNQPQHF. The CDR3 DNA sequence: TGTGCCAGTAGTATTGTCAGGGGCAATCAGCCCCAGCATTTT.

The rearrangement links TRBV28 to TRBJ2-3, with 10 bases lining up with TRBD1. The CDR3 totals 16 residues. From germline, CDR1 is MDHEN and CDR2 SYDVKM. J lost 1 base, V lost 3 bases, and 4 bases had no gene match. CDR3 DNA sequence: TGTGCCAGCAGTTTCTTCGGGACAGGGGGCACAGATACGCAGTATTTT. Translating gives CASSFFGTGGTDTQYF.

The V gene is TRBV29-1, the J gene TRBJ2-1, with 8 bases fitting TRBD1. Germline lookup yields CDR1 SQVTM and CDR2 ANQGSEA. V lost 4 bases to trimming and J lost 3 bases; unmatched junction nucleotides: 8. The CDR3 is 15 residues long. In nucleotides, the CDR3 is TGCAGCGTTGGCAGTGGGACAGGTGGCTACAATGAGCAGTTCTTC. Its translation: CSVGSGTGGYNEQFF.

V usage is TRBV11-3 and J usage is TRBJ1-5, with D uncertain. This CDR3 has 11 amino acids. Per the germline V gene, CDR1 is SGHNT and CDR2 is YENEEA. V was shortened by 11 bases and J by 7 bases, with 12 bases between the two germline ends. The CDR3 sequence: CARTTNQPQHF. In nucleotides, the CDR3 is TGTGCCCGCACTACAAACCAGCCCCAGCATTTT.

The chain couples TRBV28 to TRBJ2-7, with 7 bases aligning to TRBD1. Germline V CDR1 and CDR2: MDHEN, SYDVKM. Losses at the gene ends were 5 bases for V and 2 bases for J; bases not matched to a gene: 9. This CDR3 comprises 15 residues. As DNA, the CDR3 is TGTGCCAGCAGTCGGGGTGGGACAGATACCTACGAGCAGTACTTC. This translates into CASSRGGTDTYEQYF.

The chain employs TRBV25-1 and TRBJ1-4; no firm D call. The germline V and J ends were trimmed by 0 bases and 1 base, with 9 bases remaining between them. CDR1 and CDR2 from the germline V gene are MGHDK and SYGVNS. The CDR3 is 16 amino acids. DNA for the CDR3: TGTGCCAGCAGTGAATATGGGTTAGGAACTAATGAAAAACTGTTTTTT. This translates into CASSEYGLGTNEKLFF.

This chain links TRBV5-1 with TRBJ1-2, with D unclear. The V gene's germline CDR1 is SGHRS and CDR2 YFSETQ. V shed 0 bases and J shed 6 bases, with 12 bases lying between them. CDR3 length: 14 residues. The CDR3, as DNA: TGCGCCAGCAGCTTGGTAGGAGGACGGGATGGCTACACCTTC. This codes for CASSLVGGRDGYTF.

This clone appeared a single time. The chain employs TRBV6-5 and TRBJ2-7; tentative D call: TRBD2 (6 bases). Germline assignment: CDR1 MNHEY and CDR2 SVGAGI. The V end was cut by 8 bases, the J end by 7 bases, with 12 bases between. The CDR3 has 11 residues. CDR3 loop: CASENGGEQYF. DNA of the CDR3: TGTGCCAGCGAAAATGGGGGGGAGCAGTACTTC.